The clone carrying this TCR beta chain was recorded a few times. What it binds is unknown. Sequencing was performed with immunoSEQ multiplex PCR; in TCRdb, only in-frame clones are kept and a portion is missing. In the table there are around 1.9 million clones, more than 85% of which are singletons. Germline V CDR1 and CDR2: MNHNS, SASEGT. V was cut by 1 base and J by 7 bases, with 14 bases left in between. This CDR3 comprises 15 residues. Naive CD8 populations comprised CD45RO-negative cells positively selected for CCR7, excluding terminally differentiated effector memory CD45RA+ cells. This record belongs to a study of shared clonotypes between healthy human individuals. General observations from the study: The generation probabilities recorded for non-shared clonotypes fell below those of clonotypes shared by all four donors. Blood alone was sampled, and tissue repertoires likely differ. Rarefaction analysis demonstrated incomplete sorted-subset sequencing notwithstanding large depth.

The receptor was isolated from a man younger than 35 in good health. Some clones in this sample may be carry-over from other donors' samples. Sequencing was performed on naive CD8+ T cells from PBMCs. The rearrangement joins TRBV6-1 to TRBJ1-5; no reliable D call. CDR3 DNA: TGTGCCAGCAGTGAAGTTTTGTCTGGGAGCCAGCCCCAGCATTTT. This encodes CASSEVLSGSQPQHF.